This record concerns one T cell receptor (beta chain) sequence. As yet, its antigen is unknown. Trimming took off 0 bases at V and 7 bases at J, with 7 bases between the two ends. Germline-derived CDR1 and CDR2 are SGHTA and FQGNSA. The CDR3 loop spans 13 amino acids. These data belong to a study of a mutant IDH1 vaccine in newly diagnosed glioma. Study context: Once 4-6 weeks had passed after radiotherapy alone, vaccination started, or it started with temozolomide cycles. The treated population exhibited a male proportion of around 62%, a female proportion of 37.5%, and a mean age of around 40 years.

Clones were sequenced by immunoSEQ multiplex PCR, and TCRdb holds only the in-frame ones, with some missing. The sample carries under 50,000 clones, approximately 90% recorded once. Time point reported: week 35, safety follow-up. Each dose of the vaccine consisted of 300 ug of mutant IDH1 20-mer peptide, with topical imiquimod. Across weeks 1, 3, 5, 7, 11, 15, 19 and 23, patients received a vaccination each time, eight in all. This chain links TRBV7-2 with TRBJ1-5; maybe TRBD1 (5 bases). The material was PBMCs, obtained from a glioma patient whose treatment included an IDH1 peptide vaccine. This TCR derives from a woman in her thirties or forties with glioma. This CDR3 is CASSLAWDQPQHF. The DNA of the CDR3 is TGTGCCAGCAGCTTAGCCTGGGACCAGCCCCAGCATTTT. Full variable domain (remainder filled in from reference TRBV7-2 and TRBJ1-5): GAGVSQSPSNKVTEKGKDVELRCDPISGHTALYWYRQSLGQGLEFLIYFQGNSAPDKSGLPSDRFSAERTGGSVSTLTIQRTQQEDSAVYLCASSLAWDQPQHFGDGTRLSIL.